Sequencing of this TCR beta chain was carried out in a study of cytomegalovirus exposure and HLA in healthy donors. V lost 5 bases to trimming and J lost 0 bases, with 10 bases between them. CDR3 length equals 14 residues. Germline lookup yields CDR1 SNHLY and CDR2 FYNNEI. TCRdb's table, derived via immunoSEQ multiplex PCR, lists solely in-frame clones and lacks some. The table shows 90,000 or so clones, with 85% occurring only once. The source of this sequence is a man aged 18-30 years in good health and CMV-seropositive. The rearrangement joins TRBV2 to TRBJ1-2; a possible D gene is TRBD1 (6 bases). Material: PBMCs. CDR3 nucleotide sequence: TGTGCCAGCAGTCGGACAGCTTCTAACTATGGCTACACCTTC. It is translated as CASSRTASNYGYTF.